What follows are 25 T cell receptor beta chains derived from one specimen sequenced in a study of brain metastases from non-small cell lung cancer. The assay was immunoSEQ multiplex PCR, and TCRdb's table has in-frame clones only and misses some. The sample lists 3,000 to 3,500 clones; roughly 96% were seen once. The specimen was tumor-adjacent normal tissue. The source of these receptors is a donor at least 40 years old with non-small cell lung cancer.

The chain employs TRBV2 and TRBJ2-3; 8 bases align to TRBD2. After removal of 9 bases from V and 2 bases from J, the junction contained 4 bases not matched to a gene. The CDR3 is 13 amino acids. The germline V gene has CDR1 SNHLY and CDR2 FYNNEI. Written as DNA, the CDR3 is TGTGCCAGGGGCGGGGGGATCACAGATACGCAGTATTTT. Encoded protein: CARGGGITDTQYF.

The chain combines TRBV7-6 with TRBJ2-2; D unclear. CDR1 is SGHVS, CDR2 FNYEAQ, per germline. The CDR3 spans 12 residues. Trimming left V 6 bases short and J 7 bases short, with 9 bases between. The CDR3: CASSSWGGELFF. The CDR3 coding sequence is TGTGCCAGCAGTAGTTGGGGCGGGGAGCTGTTTTTT.

The chain links TRBV6-5 to TRBJ2-3, with D unclear. Deletions cut 4 bases from V and 5 bases from J, with 4 bases between. CDR1 and CDR2 (germline): MNHEY, SVGAGI. The CDR3 runs 11 residues. The CDR3 sequence: CASSFVDTQYF. The CDR3 DNA reads as TGTGCCAGCAGTTTCGTAGATACGCAGTATTTT.

The V gene is TRBV7-2, the J gene TRBJ2-7, with TRBD1 matching over 7 bases. Germline V gives CDR1 SGHTA, CDR2 FQGNSA. This CDR3 contains 14 residues. V trimming: 2 bases; J trimming: 6 bases; junction bases outside the gene matches: 7. This CDR3 is CASSLRRDSAEQYF. The CDR3 DNA reads as TGTGCCAGCAGCTTAAGAAGGGACAGCGCCGAGCAGTACTTC.

This clone showed up just once. A read error may account for a junction end that differs from germline. The gene calls are TRBV5-1 and TRBJ2-5, with D possibly being TRBD2 (5 bases). Looked up from germline, CDR1 is SGHRS and CDR2 is YFSETQ. CDR3 size: 14 residues. As DNA, the CDR3 is TGCGCCAACAGCCCTGGTCACCCGGGGGAGACCCAGTACTTC. Amino acid sequence: CANSPGHPGETQYF.

V is TRBV28 and J is TRBJ2-5; D may be TRBD1 (5 bases). V shed 4 bases and J shed 5 bases, with 14 bases lying between them. Germline V lookup: CDR1 MDHEN, CDR2 SYDVKM. The CDR3 has 14 amino acids. The CDR3, as DNA: TGTGCCAGCAGTTCCCCAGGGATGTGGGAGACCCAGTACTTC. Protein: CASSSPGMWETQYF.

The chain carries TRBV7-6 and TRBJ1-2, with D unresolved. There are 13 residues in the CDR3. V lost 0 bases and J 2 bases, leaving 4 bases between the germline ends. The germline gives CDR1 SGHVS, CDR2 FNYEAQ. CDR3: CASSLANNYGYTF. CDR3 nucleotides: TGTGCCAGCAGCTTAGCGAACAACTATGGCTACACCTTC.

As DNA, the CDR3 is TGTGCCAGCAGTTACTCGAATGTCGGCGGGGAATTGGGCTACACCTTC. Amino acid sequence: CASSYSNVGGELGYTF. This chain joins TRBV6-5 and TRBJ1-2; D remains ambiguous. The germline V gene has CDR1 MNHEY and CDR2 SVGAGI. The CDR3 has 16 amino acids. With 0 bases removed from V and 8 bases from J, the gap between germline ends came to 19 bases.

The V gene is TRBV19, the J gene TRBJ1-2; 7 bases line up with TRBD1. Germline V gene sequence: CDR1 LNHDA, CDR2 SQIVND (reference sequence). This CDR3 comprises 14 residues. The junction had 6 bases not matched to a gene; V was cut back by 8 bases and J by 0 bases. CDR3 coding DNA: TGTGCCAGTCAATCCGGGACAGCTAACTATGGCTACACCTTC. It codes for CASQSGTANYGYTF. The variable domain in full, completed from reference TRBV19 and TRBJ1-2, reads DGGITQSPKYLFRKEGQNVTLSCEQNLNHDAMYWYRQDPGQGLRLIYYSQIVNDFQKGDIAEGYSVSREKKESFPLTVTSAQKNPTAFYLCASQSGTANYGYTFGSGTRLTVV.

The V call is TRBV6-2 or TRBV6-3, the J call TRBJ2-7, with TRBD2 as a possible D gene (5 bases). Germline loops: CDR1 MNHEY, CDR2 SVGEGT. Deletions cut 2 bases from V and 0 bases from J, with 11 bases between. CDR3 length equals 15 residues. The CDR3 here is CASSYRRTRSYEQYF. CDR3 nucleotides: TGTGCCAGCAGTTACCGCAGGACTCGCTCCTACGAGCAGTACTTC.

This chain links TRBV7-2 with TRBJ2-3; perhaps TRBD2 as D (5 bases). With 2 bases removed from V and 2 bases from J, the gap between germline ends came to 11 bases. This CDR3 has 15 amino acids. CDR1 SGHTA and CDR2 FQGNSA come from the germline V gene. The CDR3 DNA reads TGTGCCAGCAGCTTATTGACCGGGAACACAGATACGCAGTATTTT. Its translation is CASSLLTGNTDTQYF.

The J gene is TRBJ2-3, the V gene TRBV6-2 or TRBV6-3; 9 nucleotides align to TRBD2. CDR3 length equals 16 residues. Germline V gene lookup returns CDR1 MNHEY and CDR2 SVGEGT. Trimming took 2 bases from V and 2 from J; bases not matched to a gene: 5. CDR3 coding DNA: TGTGCCAGCAGTTACCCAGGACTAGCGAACACAGATACGCAGTATTTT. Translation gives CASSYPGLANTDTQYF.

This chain uses TRBV5-5 with TRBJ1-5, with D possibly matching TRBD1 (5 bases). V was cut by 0 bases and J by 6 bases, with 13 bases left in between. CDR3 size: 15 residues. Germline V CDR1 and CDR2: SGHKS, YYEKEE (reference sequence). CDR3 sequence: CASSLERQGSQPQHF. The CDR3 DNA is TGTGCCAGCAGCTTGGAAAGGCAGGGTAGTCAGCCCCAGCATTTT.

V is TRBV6-5 and J is TRBJ2-2; possibly TRBD2 for D (5 bases). Germline V gives CDR1 MNHEY, CDR2 SVGAGI. Deletions cut 8 bases from V and 3 bases from J, with 16 bases between. The CDR3 loop spans 15 amino acids. The CDR3 protein is CASPLADGDTGELFF. The DNA of the CDR3 is TGTGCCAGCCCCTTGGCAGACGGGGACACCGGGGAGCTGTTTTTT.

This rearrangement joins TRBV21-1 to TRBJ1-1. TRBV21-1 is recorded as a pseudogene. CDR3 length equals 15 residues. CDR3 sequence: CASSNPGEMNTEAFF. In DNA form, the CDR3 reads TGTGCCAGCAGCAACCCCGGTGAAATGAACACTGAAGCTTTCTTT.

This clone was observed a single time. This sequence joins TRBV18 and TRBJ1-4; D is ambiguous. V gave up 3 bases and J gave up 7 bases, with 12 bases separating them. Germline loops: CDR1 KGHSH, CDR2 LQKENI. The CDR3 totals 14 residues. CDR3 coding DNA: TGTGCCAGCTCACCTACAGCAGGTGCTGAAAAACTGTTTTTT. It yields the protein CASSPTAGAEKLFF.

This clone has just one count. V and J are TRBV14 and TRBJ2-7, with D perhaps matching TRBD1 (6 bases). The CDR3 is made up of 15 amino acids. Germline V gene sequence: CDR1 SGHDN, CDR2 FVKESK. V lost 2 bases and J 6 bases, leaving 17 bases between the germline ends. The CDR3 nucleotides read TGTGCCAGCAGCCAATTCGGGACACTTCAAGGCGAGCAGTACTTC. This translates into CASSQFGTLQGEQYF. Based on the CDR3 plus reference TRBV14 and TRBJ2-7, the full variable domain is EAGVTQFPSHSVIEKGQTVTLRCDPISGHDNLYWYRRVMGKEIKFLLHFVKESKQDESGMPNNRFLAERTGGTYSTLKVQPAELEDSGVYFCASSQFGTLQGEQYFGPGTRLTVT.

The chain is built from TRBV28 and TRBJ1-1; TRBD1 matches 9 bases. CDR3 size: 13 residues. J was trimmed by 6 bases and V by 4 bases; bases with no gene match: 3. Germline lookup yields CDR1 MDHEN and CDR2 SYDVKM. The CDR3 coding sequence is TGTGCCAGCAGTTCCGGACAGGGGTCTGAAGCTTTCTTT. Its translation is CASSSGQGSEAFF.

The chain couples TRBV7-2 to TRBJ2-3; D tentatively reads TRBD1 or TRBD2 (5 bases each). In germline, CDR1 is SGHTA, CDR2 FQGNSA. The CDR3 loop spans 13 amino acids. The V end was cut by 4 bases, the J end by 6 bases, with 11 bases between. For the CDR3, the DNA is TGTGCCAGCAGCTCCGAGGGGCGGGATACGCAGTATTTT. Translating it yields CASSSEGRDTQYF.

This sequence joins TRBV30 and TRBJ1-2; D gene unclear. Trimming stripped 2 bases from V and 3 bases from J, with 16 bases between. The CDR3 extends over 15 amino acids. In germline, CDR1 is GTSNPN, CDR2 SVGIG (reference sequence). CDR3: CAWSPQTLRDYGYTF. CDR3 DNA sequence: TGTGCCTGGAGTCCCCAGACCCTGAGGGACTATGGCTACACCTTC.

The chain couples TRBV5-4 to TRBJ2-2; no clear D. Deletions cut 4 bases from V and 5 bases from J, with 15 bases between. This CDR3 spans 15 amino acids. The germline CDR1 and CDR2 sequences are SGHNT and YYREEE (reference sequence). CDR3 protein: CASSPPSAGTGELFF. DNA for the CDR3: TGTGCCAGCAGCCCACCCAGCGCAGGAACCGGGGAGCTGTTTTTT.

The rearrangement joins TRBV7-3 to TRBJ1-1; D is ambiguous. This CDR3 contains 14 residues. V lost 5 bases and J 3 bases, leaving 13 bases between the germline ends. Germline V CDR1 and CDR2: SGHTA, FQGTGA. CDR3 DNA: TGTGCCAGCAGCCCCACGAAGGATTACACTGAAGCTTTCTTT. Translated, it gives CASSPTKDYTEAFF. The full variable domain, with the rest looked up from reference TRBV7-3 and TRBJ1-1, is GAGVSQTPSNKVTEKGKYVELRCDPISGHTALYWYRQSLGQGPEFLIYFQGTGAADDSGLPNDRFFAVRPEGSVSTLKIQRTERGDSAVYLCASSPTKDYTEAFFGQGTRLTVV.

Of note for this clone: The junction does not match germline at one end; this may be a read error. V usage is TRBV7-2 and J usage is TRBJ2-5; TRBD2 aligns across 11 bases. This CDR3 contains 18 residues. The V gene's germline CDR1 is SGHTA and CDR2 FQGNSA. The CDR3 loop is CGSSPPPGTSGLQETQYF. CDR3 nucleotides: TGTGGCAGCAGCCCCCCCCCTGGGACTAGCGGACTGCAAGAGACCCAGTACTTC. The full variable domain, rest sourced from reference TRBV7-2 and TRBJ2-5, is GAGVSQSPSNKVTEKGKDVELRCDPISGHTALYWYRQSLGQGLEFLIYFQGNSAPDKSGLPSDRFSAERTGGSVSTLTIQRTQQEDSAVYLCGSSPPPGTSGLQETQYFGPGTRLLVL.

The chain combines TRBV6-1 with TRBJ2-2, with D hard to call. Looked up from germline, CDR1 is MNHNS and CDR2 is SASEGT. Trimming shortened V by 1 base and J by 3 bases, and 9 bases separated the two germline ends. The CDR3 totals 15 residues. The CDR3 DNA reads TGTGCCAGCAGTGAAGTAACTGTGGACACCGGGGAGCTGTTTTTT. It yields the protein CASSEVTVDTGELFF.

To note about this clone: Other DNA sequences in the same sample also yield this CDR3. The chain links TRBV7-2 to TRBJ2-5; no definite D call. The germline V gene has CDR1 SGHTA and CDR2 FQGNSA. V lost 6 bases, J lost 5 bases, and 7 bases lay in between. The CDR3 is 11 residues long. CDR3: CASSFGETQYF. The CDR3 coding sequence is TGTGCCAGCAGTTTTGGGGAGACCCAGTACTTC. Filled out from reference TRBV7-2 and TRBJ2-5, the complete variable domain reads GAGVSQSPSNKVTEKGKDVELRCDPISGHTALYWYRQSLGQGLEFLIYFQGNSAPDKSGLPSDRFSAERTGGSVSTLTIQRTQQEDSAVYLCASSFGETQYFGPGTRLLVL.